The 18 T cell receptor beta chains presented below share a single source sample, sequenced in a study of T cells in Graves' hyperthyroidism and ophthalmopathy (dated by TCRdb to the late 2010s). The receptor library was made with multiplex PCR. TCRdb shows the sequencer as Illumina HiSeq 2000. Amplification of TCR beta CDR3 regions was carried out from RNA transcripts. The TCR CDR3 was subjected to a first round of RT-PCR using the HTBI primer set and the Qiagen OneStep RT-PCR kit. TCRdb reran the public reads through fastp at Q25 and MiXCR, keeping productive beta chains. CDR3 protein duplicates are merged, each entry listing the most common genes and DNA. This sample comprises approximately 690,000 distinct CDR3 sequences, roughly 15% of them detected only once. The ten largest clones capture roughly an eighth of the sample. The sample taken for sequencing was blood. Receptor source: a woman aged 50 to 60 with Graves' ophthalmopathy.

The table lists this clonotype with many counts. V usage is TRBV6-2 or TRBV6-3 and J usage is TRBJ2-1, with 7 bases that match TRBD2. In germline, CDR1 is MNHEY, CDR2 SVGEGT. The CDR3 has 11 amino acids. The V and J ends lost 5 bases and 10 bases, in that order; junction bases with no gene match: 2. In nucleotides, the CDR3 is TGTGCCAGCAGTAAACTAGCGGAGCAGTTCTTC. Translated: CASSKLAEQFF.

This clonotype came up many times. The chain carries TRBV11-3 and TRBJ2-7; 8 bases align to TRBD1. The CDR3 contains 13 residues. Trimming took 5 bases from V and 11 from J; bases not matched to a gene: 11. The germline gives CDR1 SGHNT, CDR2 YENEEA. CDR3 in amino acids: CASSLIFGQGEYF. DNA of the CDR3: TGTGCCAGCAGCCTAATCTTCGGACAGGGAGAGTACTTC.

To note about this clonotype: Since a much larger clone is just one base distant, this may be a read error. The J gene is TRBJ1-1, the V gene TRBV27; D remains unclear. V was cut by 5 bases and J by 7 bases, with 14 bases left in between. CDR3 size: 13 residues. Germline values: CDR1 MNHEY, CDR2 SMNVEV (reference sequence). CDR3 DNA sequence: TGTGCCAGCAGTGATTTGGACGGCGGTGAAGCTTTCTTT. Its protein is CASSDLDGGEAFF.

This clonotype has at least ten counts. Here the CDR3 DNA reads TGTGCCAGCGACCGCGCGGGACAGGGGGGGGAGACCCAGTACTTC. Encoded protein: CASDRAGQGGETQYF. The rearrangement uses TRBV6-1 and TRBJ2-5; 11 nucleotides match TRBD1. Per germline, CDR1 MNHNS and CDR2 SASEGT. V was pared by 8 bases and J by 5 bases, with 10 bases of the junction left unmatched. The CDR3 runs 15 residues.

This clonotype was found many times. The rearrangement links TRBV12-3 or TRBV12-4 to TRBJ2-6; 9 bases map to TRBD2. V gave up 2 bases and J gave up 3 bases; unmatched junction bases: 8. The CDR3 covers 18 residues. This CDR3 reads CASSLMDSGSGGANVLTF. The CDR3 nucleotides are TGTGCCAGCAGTTTAATGGATAGCGGGAGCGGTGGGGCCAACGTCCTGACTTTC.

The chain links TRBV24-1 to TRBJ2-2, with 8 bases lining up with TRBD1. Germline V gene lookup returns CDR1 KGHDR and CDR2 SFDVKD. The CDR3 is made up of 16 amino acids. V was pared by 4 bases and J by 2 bases, with 5 bases of the junction left unmatched. CDR3 DNA: TGTGCCACCAGTGAACCGGGACAGGTTAACACCGGGGAGCTGTTTTTT. It codes for CATSEPGQVNTGELFF.

The V gene is TRBV29-1, the J gene TRBJ2-1, with D unresolved. Per the germline V gene, CDR1 is SQVTM and CDR2 is ANQGSEA. V was cut by 6 bases and J by 0 bases, with 12 bases left in between. This CDR3 region has 14 residues. This chain's CDR3 is CSVLGSGSYNEQFF. In nucleotides, the CDR3 is TGCAGCGTCTTAGGGTCGGGCTCCTACAATGAGCAGTTCTTC.

This clonotype was seen repeatedly, ten times or more. This chain joins TRBV5-1 and TRBJ1-1, with D perhaps matching TRBD1 (6 bases). Germline CDR1 reads SGHRS; CDR2 reads YFSETQ. The CDR3 consists of 14 residues. Trimming removed 3 bases from V and 2 bases from J, with 11 bases in between. The CDR3 loop reads CASSSGTSNTEAFF. CDR3 coding DNA: TGCGCCAGCAGCTCAGGGACATCCAACACTGAAGCTTTCTTT.

This clonotype was counted ten times or more. The chain has TRBV7-8 and TRBJ2-2; D remains unclear. Deletions cut 1 base from V and 9 bases from J, with 0 bases between. The CDR3 totals 10 residues. Germline CDR1 reads SGHVS; CDR2 reads FQNEAQ. The chain's CDR3 is CASSLGELFF. The CDR3 DNA reads as TGTGCCAGCAGCTTAGGGGAGCTGTTTTTT.

This clonotype was observed a few times. This sequence joins TRBV7-9 and TRBJ2-3, with D perhaps matching TRBD2 (5 bases). Trimming shortened V by 10 bases and J by 5 bases, and 10 bases separated the two germline ends. Germline V gene lookup returns CDR1 SEHNR and CDR2 FQNEAQ (reference sequence). This CDR3 has 11 residues. The CDR3 sequence: CAKDEGDTQYF. For the CDR3, the DNA is TGTGCCAAGGATGAGGGAGATACGCAGTATTTT.

The CDR3 DNA reads TGTGCCATCAGTGAGGTAGAGCGTTTCAGCACAGATACGCAGTATTTT. Residues: CAISEVERFSTDTQYF. V is TRBV10-3 and J is TRBJ2-3, with no clear D. The CDR3 is 16 amino acids. Germline CDR1 ENHRY, CDR2 SYGVKD. V was clipped by 2 bases and J by 0 bases, with 12 bases between them.

The chain couples TRBV4-3 to TRBJ2-1, with 8 bases that match TRBD2. Germline V gives CDR1 LGHNA, CDR2 YSLEER. The trim removed 1 base at V and 0 bases at J, leaving 8 bases unmatched. This CDR3 contains 18 residues. DNA for the CDR3: TGCGCCAGCAGCCAAGGGGCTAGCGGGTGGAGCTCCTACAATGAGCAGTTCTTC. Its translation is CASSQGASGWSSYNEQFF.

This clonotype came up many times. The rearrangement joins TRBV7-2 to TRBJ1-1; D is ambiguous. V lost 1 base to trimming and J lost 3 bases, with 9 bases between them. Germline values: CDR1 SGHTA, CDR2 FQGNSA. The CDR3 spans 14 residues. CDR3 residues: CASSLVKEDTEAFF. In DNA, the CDR3 is TGTGCCAGCAGCTTAGTGAAAGAAGACACTGAAGCTTTCTTT.

The chain carries TRBV20-1 and TRBJ2-7; 7 bases fit TRBD2. Germline values: CDR1 DFQATT, CDR2 SNEGSKA (reference sequence). V was clipped by 0 bases and J by 1 base; unmatched bases: 6. The CDR3 has 15 residues. Here the CDR3 reads CSARDRREGSYEQYF. The CDR3 DNA sequence: TGCAGTGCTAGAGATCGGAGGGAGGGTTCCTACGAGCAGTACTTC.

This clonotype was found many times. V and J are TRBV28 and TRBJ1-1; 8 nucleotides align to TRBD1. V trimming: 6 bases; J trimming: 4 bases; junction bases outside the gene matches: 7. The CDR3 runs to 14 residues. Germline V gives CDR1 MDHEN, CDR2 SYDVKM. The CDR3 DNA is TGTGCCAGCAGCCGACAGGGGTGGATCACTGAAGCTTTCTTT. Translation: CASSRQGWITEAFF.

Points on this clonotype: A much larger clone is a single base away; this may be a read error. V usage is TRBV28 and J usage is TRBJ2-7; D is uncertain. CDR3 size: 12 residues. Germline values: CDR1 MDHEN, CDR2 SYDVKM. The V end was cut by 3 bases, the J end by 6 bases, with 9 bases between. This chain's CDR3 is CASSFPVSEQYF. The CDR3 DNA is TGTGCCAGCAGTTTTCCTGTAAGCGAGCAGTACTTC.

This clonotype was observed a few times. The chain carries TRBV9 and TRBJ2-1; D remains ambiguous. The CDR3 length is 16 residues. Germline CDR1 reads SGDLS; CDR2 reads YYNGEE. V was cut by 5 bases and J by 3 bases, with 18 bases left in between. The CDR3 here is CASSASTKRYYNEQFF. CDR3 in DNA: TGTGCCAGCAGTGCCTCGACGAAGAGGTACTACAATGAGCAGTTCTTC.

This clonotype was counted only a few times. V usage is TRBV9 and J usage is TRBJ2-7; no clear D. V lost 1 base and J 3 bases, leaving 17 bases between the germline ends. Germline-derived CDR1 and CDR2 are SGDLS and YYNGEE. The CDR3 loop spans 16 amino acids. As DNA, the CDR3 is TGTGCCAGCAGCGTAACTCCGGACGGTCCAGACTACGAGCAGTACTTC. It specifies CASSVTPDGPDYEQYF.